The next 26 T cell receptor beta chains were all read from a single sample in a study of follicular helper T cells after annual influenza vaccination. Noted time point: 2015-2016 season, pre-vaccination. The assay was immunoSEQ multiplex PCR, and TCRdb's table has in-frame clones only and misses some. Of 13,000 or so clones in the sample, around 80% were seen once. Sample: CXCR5+ CD38- circulating T follicular helper cells from blood, taken on the day of influenza vaccination. The subset is: circulating Tfh, non-naive CD4+CXCR5+PD-1+ (ICOS+CD38+ or ICOS-CD38-). These receptors all come from an adult who received the influenza vaccine.

V gene TRBV19 combines with J gene TRBJ2-2, with D perhaps matching TRBD1 (5 bases). The V gene's germline CDR1 is LNHDA and CDR2 SQIVND (reference sequence). The CDR3 is 17 amino acids. The V end lost 1 base, the J end lost 1 base, and 13 bases lay between the germline ends. This CDR3 reads CASSIAVGQGNTGELFF. CDR3 nucleotides: TGTGCCAGTAGTATAGCGGTTGGCCAGGGGAACACCGGGGAGCTGTTTTTT.

The J gene is TRBJ1-2, the V gene TRBV6-5; D ambiguous. This CDR3 spans 15 amino acids. CDR1 MNHEY and CDR2 SVGAGI come from the germline V gene. V gave up 0 bases and J gave up 0 bases, with 8 bases separating them. Written as DNA, the CDR3 is TGTGCCAGCAGTTACTCTTATGGGGCTAACTATGGCTACACCTTC. This sequence encodes CASSYSYGANYGYTF.

This clone was detected only a few times. The rearrangement joins TRBV7-9 to TRBJ1-3; the D is unclear. This CDR3 is 15 amino acids long. V was cut by 2 bases and J by 0 bases, with 8 bases left in between. Germline V gene sequence: CDR1 SEHNR, CDR2 FQNEAQ (reference sequence). Here the CDR3 DNA reads TGTGCCAGCAGCTTAAGGCGGAGCTCTGGAAACACCATATATTTT. Protein sequence: CASSLRRSSGNTIYF.

This chain links TRBV5-1 with TRBJ2-5, with a possible D match to TRBD2 (6 bases). Germline V gene lookup returns CDR1 SGHRS and CDR2 YFSETQ. Between the trimmed V and J ends, which lost 4 bases and 4 bases, there was a span of 11 bases. This CDR3 has 13 residues. CDR3 sequence reads: CASSPGGPETQYF. The CDR3 nucleotides read TGCGCCAGCAGCCCCGGGGGTCCAGAGACCCAGTACTTC.

The chain couples TRBV10-1 to TRBJ2-1; TRBD2 agrees at 8 bases. The junction had 8 bases not matched to a gene; V was cut back by 2 bases and J by 8 bases. The CDR3 runs 15 residues. Germline CDR1 and CDR2: WNHNN and SYGVQD (reference sequence). CDR3 in DNA: TGCGCCAGCAGTGAGAAGCGGGGGCTCCTCTATGAGCAGTTCTTC. It codes for CASSEKRGLLYEQFF.

J is TRBJ1-3 and V is TRBV4-1, with D possibly being TRBD1 (5 bases). V lost 0 bases and J 3 bases, leaving 12 bases between the germline ends. The CDR3 is made up of 16 amino acids. Per germline, CDR1 MGHRA and CDR2 YSYEKL. CDR3 nucleotide sequence: TGCGCCAGCAGCCAAGAAGGCAGGGTGGATGGAAACACCATATATTTT. Protein product: CASSQEGRVDGNTIYF.

The chain uses TRBV28 and TRBJ1-1; possible D gene TRBD1, 5 bases. The CDR3 totals 12 residues. V was pared by 8 bases and J by 3 bases, with 10 bases between. The V gene's germline CDR1 is MDHEN and CDR2 SYDVKM. The CDR3 sequence is CASAGRHTEAFF. The CDR3, as DNA: TGTGCCAGCGCGGGACGCCACACTGAAGCTTTCTTT.

The V and J genes are TRBV11-3 and TRBJ1-1; D unresolved. V lost 1 base and J 0 bases, leaving 3 bases between the germline ends. This CDR3 comprises 13 residues. Germline lookup yields CDR1 SGHNT and CDR2 YENEEA. Written as DNA, the CDR3 is TGTGCCAGCAGCTTAGGAGTGAACACTGAAGCTTTCTTT. Amino acids: CASSLGVNTEAFF.

The CDR3 sequence is CSVSPGQGYGYTF. In DNA form, the CDR3 reads TGCAGCGTCTCTCCGGGACAGGGGTATGGCTACACCTTC. This chain connects TRBV29-1 to TRBJ1-2; 10 bases match TRBD1. The CDR3 is 13 residues long. Germline V CDR1 and CDR2: SQVTM, ANQGSEA. Trimming at V came to 6 bases and at J to 5 bases, leaving 6 bases not matched to a gene. The whole variable domain, remainder taken from reference TRBV29-1 and TRBJ1-2, is SAVISQKPSRDICQRGTSLTIQCQVDSQVTMMFWYRQQPGQSLTLIATANQGSEATYESGFVIDKFPISRPNLTFSTLTVSNMSPEDSSIYLCSVSPGQGYGYTFGSGTRLTVV.

The V gene is TRBV2, the J gene TRBJ1-3, with 7 nucleotides matching TRBD1. CDR1 and CDR2 from the germline V gene are SNHLY and FYNNEI. V was clipped by 5 bases and J by 0 bases; unmatched bases: 4. This CDR3 comprises 15 residues. The CDR3 coding sequence is TGTGCCAGCAGTAGACAGGGAGTCTCTGGAAACACCATATATTTT. It yields the protein CASSRQGVSGNTIYF.

This clone came up a few times. CDR3 bases: TGTGCCAGCAGTGAATTGGGACAGGCCACAATGGAGTTTTTT. Its translation is CASSELGQATMEFF. This chain links TRBV6-1 with TRBJ1-4; 8 bases are shared with TRBD1. The CDR3 covers 14 residues. From germline, CDR1 is MNHNS and CDR2 SASEGT. J gave up 16 bases and V 2 bases, and 12 bases lay outside the gene matches.

The gene calls are TRBV18 and TRBJ1-1; TRBD1 agrees at 9 bases. V was pared by 6 bases and J by 5 bases, with 10 bases of the junction left unmatched. Germline V gene lookup returns CDR1 KGHSH and CDR2 LQKENI. The CDR3 is 15 amino acids. CDR3 sequence reads: CASSRGTGLGTEAFF. The CDR3 nucleotides read TGTGCCAGCTCCCGTGGGACAGGGTTAGGGACTGAAGCTTTCTTT.

The rearrangement joins TRBV6-5 to TRBJ2-2; D is unclear. CDR1 and CDR2 from the germline V gene are MNHEY and SVGAGI. Trimming removed 5 bases at V and 6 bases at J, with 16 bases between. This CDR3 has 15 amino acids. The CDR3 DNA is TGTGCCAGCAGTCGTCAACTATATGGGCCCGGGGAGCTGTTTTTT. Translated, it gives CASSRQLYGPGELFF.

This clone has only one observation. The chain is built from TRBV5-1 and TRBJ2-5; the D gene is possibly TRBD1 (5 bases). CDR1 and CDR2 (germline): SGHRS, YFSETQ. V was trimmed by 2 bases and J by 1 base, leaving 15 bases between them. The length of the CDR3 is 16 residues. The CDR3: CASSLSEQGIQETQYF. The CDR3 region has the DNA TGCGCCAGCAGCTTATCAGAGCAGGGCATCCAAGAGACCCAGTACTTC.

The chain uses TRBV10-3 and TRBJ1-2; 7 bases are shared with TRBD1. Germline lookup yields CDR1 ENHRY and CDR2 SYGVKD. Germline trimming cut 6 bases from V and 3 bases from J; bases unmatched to any gene: 7. This CDR3 comprises 14 residues. The CDR3 reads CAIRWTGGDYGYTF. CDR3 nucleotides: TGTGCCATCAGGTGGACAGGAGGCGACTATGGCTACACCTTC.

The chain uses TRBV30 and TRBJ2-6; 9 bases fit TRBD1. This CDR3 contains 15 residues. From germline, CDR1 is GTSNPN and CDR2 SVGIG (reference sequence). With V trimmed by 4 bases and J by 3 bases, 4 bases remained unmatched. CDR3 in amino acids: CAWNRDRDGANVLTF. CDR3 DNA sequence: TGTGCCTGGAACCGGGACAGGGATGGGGCCAACGTCCTGACTTTC. Variable domain in full (rest from reference TRBV30 and TRBJ2-6): SQTIHQWPATLVQPVGSPLSLECTVEGTSNPNLYWYRQAAGRGLQLLFYSVGIGQISSEVPQNLSASRPQDRQFILSSKKLLLSDSGFYLCAWNRDRDGANVLTFGAGSRLTVL.

The CDR3 nucleotides are TGTGCCAGCAGTGAAGGGGAAGTCGGCTGGGTAGCGAATCAGCCCCAGCATTTT. Translation gives CASSEGEVGWVANQPQHF. The rearrangement joins TRBV6-1 to TRBJ1-5; D not resolved. This CDR3 is built from 18 residues. Germline V gene lookup returns CDR1 MNHNS and CDR2 SASEGT. Trimming left V 1 base short and J 4 bases short, with 20 bases between.

There are a few counts of this clone. The chain recombines TRBV19 with TRBJ1-1; maybe TRBD1 (5 bases). The V and J ends lost 7 bases and 6 bases respectively, with 9 bases between them. The germline V gene has CDR1 LNHDA and CDR2 SQIVND (reference sequence). This CDR3 is 11 amino acids long. CDR3 region: CASMRGAEAFF. CDR3 nucleotide sequence: TGTGCCAGTATGAGGGGCGCTGAAGCTTTCTTT.

This clone was found a few times. The rearrangement uses TRBV30 and TRBJ1-2; 7 bases line up with TRBD1. V was clipped by 4 bases and J by 0 bases; unmatched bases: 14. Germline values: CDR1 GTSNPN, CDR2 SVGIG (reference sequence). This CDR3 comprises 17 residues. The CDR3 protein is CAWMLGTATRANYGYTF. CDR3 sequence (DNA): TGTGCCTGGATGTTGGGGACAGCCACTAGAGCTAACTATGGCTACACCTTC.

This clone was found a few times. The rearrangement joins TRBV7-9 to TRBJ2-7; TRBD2 might be the D (5 bases). With 5 bases removed from V and 1 base from J, the gap between germline ends came to 15 bases. The CDR3 contains 15 residues. Germline V gene data show CDR1 as SEHNR and CDR2 as FQNEAQ (reference sequence). DNA for the CDR3: TGTGCCAGCAGCCCTCATGACGGGGTTTCCTACGAGCAGTACTTC. Residues: CASSPHDGVSYEQYF.

This rearrangement joins TRBV7-2 to TRBJ2-3; D is uncertain. The germline CDR1 and CDR2 sequences are SGHTA and FQGNSA. V was trimmed by 3 bases and J by 2 bases, leaving 12 bases between them. CDR3 length: 15 amino acids. The CDR3: CASSFLTTSTDTQYF. CDR3 bases: TGTGCCAGCAGCTTCTTAACTACCTCCACAGATACGCAGTATTTT.

The chain links TRBV27 to TRBJ2-3, with 8 nucleotides matching TRBD1. Germline V gene lookup returns CDR1 MNHEY and CDR2 SMNVEV (reference sequence). The junction had 8 bases not matched to a gene; V was cut back by 6 bases and J by 3 bases. This CDR3 is built from 15 residues. The CDR3 DNA follows: TGTGCCAGCAGGGCTGGACAGGGTCGGACAGATACGCAGTATTTT. It specifies CASRAGQGRTDTQYF.

V and J are TRBV6-9 and TRBJ2-3; a possible D gene is TRBD2 (5 bases). The CDR3 is 16 amino acids. CDR1 and CDR2 from the germline V gene are MNHGY and SVAAGI. Trimming removed 1 base at V and 0 bases at J, with 11 bases between. Here the CDR3 DNA reads TGTGCCAGCAGTTATTTATCGGGGTCTAGCACAGATACGCAGTATTTT. Amino acids: CASSYLSGSSTDTQYF.

The chain employs TRBV19 and TRBJ1-4; the D is unclear. The V end lost 0 bases, the J end lost 7 bases, and 12 bases lay between the germline ends. CDR1 and CDR2 (germline): LNHDA, SQIVND (reference sequence). The CDR3 is 15 residues long. DNA of the CDR3: TGTGCCAGTAGTATAGATCGGATCTCGGGTGAAAAACTGTTTTTT. This sequence encodes CASSIDRISGEKLFF.

The V gene is TRBV5-1, the J gene TRBJ1-1, with D maybe TRBD1 (5 bases). The CDR3 extends over 15 amino acids. The V end lost 4 bases, the J end lost 1 base, and 14 bases lay between the germline ends. Germline CDR1 SGHRS, CDR2 YFSETQ. The CDR3 sequence is CASSGGTVKNTEAFF. The CDR3 nucleotides read TGCGCCAGCAGCGGAGGGACGGTGAAGAACACTGAAGCTTTCTTT. The full variable domain, in which reference TRBV5-1 and TRBJ1-1 provide the parts outside the CDR3, is KAGVTQTPRYLIKTRGQQVTLSCSPISGHRSVSWYQQTPGQGLQFLFEYFSETQRNKGNFPGRFSGRQFSNSRSEMNVSTLELGDSALYLCASSGGTVKNTEAFFGQGTRLTVV.

The table lists this clone with a few counts. The CDR3 loop is CASSSDQGARSPLHF. DNA of the CDR3: TGTGCCAGCAGCTCTGATCAGGGGGCACGGTCACCCCTCCACTTT. The chain uses TRBV6-6 and TRBJ1-6; 8 positions match TRBD1. Trimming cost V 6 bases and J 10 bases; bases outside gene matches: 11. There are 15 residues in the CDR3. The germline V gene has CDR1 MNHNY and CDR2 SVGAGI (reference sequence).